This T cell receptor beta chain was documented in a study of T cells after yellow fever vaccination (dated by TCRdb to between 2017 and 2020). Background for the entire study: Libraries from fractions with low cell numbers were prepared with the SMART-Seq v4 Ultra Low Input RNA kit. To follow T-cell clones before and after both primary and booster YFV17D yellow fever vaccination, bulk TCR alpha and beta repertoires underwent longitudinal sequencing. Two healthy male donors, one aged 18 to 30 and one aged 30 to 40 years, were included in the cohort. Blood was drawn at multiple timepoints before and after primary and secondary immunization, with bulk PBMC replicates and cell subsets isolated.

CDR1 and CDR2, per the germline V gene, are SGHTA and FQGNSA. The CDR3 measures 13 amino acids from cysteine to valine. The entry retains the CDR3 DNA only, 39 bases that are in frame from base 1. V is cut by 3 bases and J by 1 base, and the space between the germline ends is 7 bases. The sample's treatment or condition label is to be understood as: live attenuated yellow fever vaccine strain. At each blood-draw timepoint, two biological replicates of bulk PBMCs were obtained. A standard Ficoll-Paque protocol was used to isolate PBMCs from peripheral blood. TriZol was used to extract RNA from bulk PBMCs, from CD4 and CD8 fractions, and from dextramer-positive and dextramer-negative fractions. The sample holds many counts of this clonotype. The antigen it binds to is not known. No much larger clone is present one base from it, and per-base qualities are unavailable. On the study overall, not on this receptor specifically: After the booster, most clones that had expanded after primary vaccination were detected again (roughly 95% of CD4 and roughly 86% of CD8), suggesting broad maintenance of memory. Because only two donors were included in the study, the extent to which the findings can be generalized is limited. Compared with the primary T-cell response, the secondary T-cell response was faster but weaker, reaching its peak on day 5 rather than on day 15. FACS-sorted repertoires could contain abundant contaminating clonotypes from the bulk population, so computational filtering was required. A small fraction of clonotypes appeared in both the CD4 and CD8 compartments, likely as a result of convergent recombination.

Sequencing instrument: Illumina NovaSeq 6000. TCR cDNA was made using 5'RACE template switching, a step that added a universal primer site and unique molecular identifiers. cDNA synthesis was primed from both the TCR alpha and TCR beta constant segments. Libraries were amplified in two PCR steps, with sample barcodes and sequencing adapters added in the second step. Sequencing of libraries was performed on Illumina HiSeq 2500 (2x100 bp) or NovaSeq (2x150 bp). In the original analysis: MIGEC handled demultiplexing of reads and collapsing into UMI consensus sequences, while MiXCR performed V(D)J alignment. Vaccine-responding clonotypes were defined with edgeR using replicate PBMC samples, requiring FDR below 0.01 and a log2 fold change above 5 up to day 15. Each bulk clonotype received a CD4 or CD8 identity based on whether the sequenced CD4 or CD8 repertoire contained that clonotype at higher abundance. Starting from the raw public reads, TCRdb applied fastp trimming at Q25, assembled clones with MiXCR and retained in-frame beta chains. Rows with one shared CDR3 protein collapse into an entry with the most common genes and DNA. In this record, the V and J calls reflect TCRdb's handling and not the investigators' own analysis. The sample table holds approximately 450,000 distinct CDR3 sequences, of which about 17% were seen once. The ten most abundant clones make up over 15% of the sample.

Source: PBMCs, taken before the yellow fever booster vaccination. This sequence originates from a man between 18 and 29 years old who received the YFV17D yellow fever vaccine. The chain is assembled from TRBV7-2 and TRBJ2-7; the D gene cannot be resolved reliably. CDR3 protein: CASSFTSSYEQYV. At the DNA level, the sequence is TGTGCCAGCAGCTTTACCTCATCCTACGAGCAGTACGTC.